The rows below give T cell receptor beta chains drawn from one sample of a study of blood T cell repertoires in COVID-19. Assay used: immunoSEQ multiplex PCR; TCRdb lists only in-frame clones, some missing. This sample has 29,000 or so clones; around 74% occur once, and the top ten carry roughly 8%. Sequencing used peripheral blood. The receptors here all came from a woman in her 70s with active or convalescent COVID-19. CDR3s include the opening cysteine and the closing phenylalanine or tryptophan. D genes are given only for firm matches. Size tells how often a clone was seen (once, few, many) or the class of an expanded clone, and some rows leave it out.

v_call	j_call	d_call	clone_size	cdr3_nt	cdr3_aa
TRBV6-6	TRBJ2-3	TRBD1	once	TGTGCCAGCAGCCTTGGGACAGGGTACTTGGATACGCAGTATTTT	CASSLGTGYLDTQYF
TRBV2	TRBJ2-2	TRBD1	.	TGTGCCAGCAGGAGGGACAGGGCGGTTACCGGGGAGCTGTTTTTT	CASRRDRAVTGELFF
TRBV2	TRBJ1-5	.	few	TGTGCCAGCAGTGTCGAGAGGGGCAATCAGCCCCAGCATTTT	CASSVERGNQPQHF
TRBV5-1	TRBJ1-2	.	.	TGCGCCAGCAGCTTGGATTCCGGGGTCAGTACCTATGGCTACACCTTC	CASSLDSGVSTYGYTF
TRBV7-2	TRBJ2-1	TRBD1	.	TGTGCCACAACTACGACAGGGGGCTACAATGAGCAGTTCTTC	CATTTTGGYNEQFF
TRBV6-5	TRBJ1-2	TRBD1	.	TGTGCCAGCATCAAAGGACAGGGGGTTAACTATGGCTACACCTTC	CASIKGQGVNYGYTF
TRBV4-2	TRBJ2-1	TRBD2	.	TGTGCCAGCAGCCATAGCAGCGGGAGAGATGAGCAGTTCTTC	CASSHSSGRDEQFF
TRBV7-8	TRBJ2-6	.	.	TGTGCCAGCAGCTTTGCGGGGCCAGGGGCCAACGTCCTGACTTTC	CASSFAGPGANVLTF
TRBV5-6	TRBJ2-7	TRBD1	once	TGTGCCAGCAGATTTACGGGACAGGCTTCCTACGAGCAGTACTTC	CASRFTGQASYEQYF
TRBV27	TRBJ1-2	.	.	TGTGCCAGCAGTTTATTGGCGTCAGCGGGGGGCTATGGCTACACCTTC	CASSLLASAGGYGYTF
TRBV30	TRBJ1-1	.	.	TGTGCCTGGAGCAGGAACACTGAAGCTTTCTTT	CAWSRNTEAFF
TRBV4-2	TRBJ1-2	.	few	TGTGCCAGCAGCCAGACGCAGGGAAGCGGGAGTGGCTACACCTTC	CASSQTQGSGSGYTF
TRBV27	TRBJ2-6	TRBD2	once	TGTGCCAGCAGTTCCCGAAGCGGGAGGGCCTTGGGGGCCAACGTCCTGACTTTC	CASSSRSGRALGANVLTF
TRBV7-8	TRBJ2-1	.	.	TGTGCCAGCAGCTTAAGGGGTTCAGGTGAGCAGTTCTTC	CASSLRGSGEQFF
TRBV11-1	TRBJ1-1	.	.	TGTGCCAGCAGCTTGGCAGGGCTAAACACTGAAGCTTTCTTT	CASSLAGLNTEAFF
TRBV4-3	TRBJ1-4	.	.	TGCGCCAGCAGCCAAGATGGGCGGAGTGGGGGCGAAAAACTGTTTTTT	CASSQDGRSGGEKLFF
TRBV28	TRBJ1-4	.	.	TGTGCCAGCAGTCCCGGGGGAGGGAGGGAAAAACTGTTTTTT	CASSPGGGREKLFF
TRBV1	TRBJ1-2	.	.	TGCACCAGCAGCTTCCAACAGGGCCCTTCGCTCTATGGCTACACCTTC	CTSSFQQGPSLYGYTF
TRBV7-8	TRBJ1-6	.	.	TGTGCCAGCAGCTCCACGACGGGAAATTCACCCCTCCACTTT	CASSSTTGNSPLHF
TRBV5-1	TRBJ2-2	TRBD2	.	TGCGCCAGCAGAACTAGCGGGGGCACCGGGGAGCTGTTTTTT	CASRTSGGTGELFF
TRBV6-5	TRBJ1-1	TRBD1	once	TGTGCCAGCGAGAAAACCGACAGGGGTGAAGCTTTCTTT	CASEKTDRGEAFF
TRBV6-4	TRBJ2-3	TRBD1	.	TGTGCCAGCAGGCCGGACAGGGGTACAGATACGCAGTATTTT	CASRPDRGTDTQYF
TRBV14	TRBJ1-3	TRBD1	.	TGTGCCAGCAGCCAAGTGAGGGGGCAAGGTTCCGGAAACACCATATATTTT	CASSQVRGQGSGNTIYF
TRBV2	TRBJ1-5	TRBD1	.	TGTGCCAGCAGTAGGGACAGGGGTAGCAATCAGCCCCAGCATTTT	CASSRDRGSNQPQHF
TRBV6-2/TRBV6-3	TRBJ1-5	.	.	TGTGCCAGCAGTTACCCAGGGTTAAGCAATCAGCCCCAGCATTTT	CASSYPGLSNQPQHF
TRBV6-5	TRBJ2-3	.	.	TGTGCCAGCAATCTACGGACTAGCACAGATACGCAGTATTTT	CASNLRTSTDTQYF
TRBV5-6	TRBJ1-4	TRBD1	.	TGTGCCAGCAGGAGACAGGGGGACTCGGAAAAACTGTTTTTT	CASRRQGDSEKLFF
TRBV3-1/TRBV3-2	TRBJ2-6	TRBD1	.	TGTGCCAGCAGCCGACAGGGGATCGCTGGGGCCAACGTCCTGACTTTC	CASSRQGIAGANVLTF
TRBV5-6	TRBJ1-1	.	.	TGTGCCAGCAGCTTAAATGGCCAACTGAACACTGAAGCTTTCTTT	CASSLNGQLNTEAFF
TRBV29-1	TRBJ2-1	TRBD2	few	TGCAGCTCCCGCGGGGGGGCCCAAAACAATGAGCAGTTCTTC	CSSRGGAQNNEQFF
TRBV27	TRBJ2-3	TRBD2	.	TGTGCCAGCAGGACTAGCGGGAGGGATACGCAGTATTTT	CASRTSGRDTQYF
TRBV7-2	TRBJ1-2	TRBD1	.	TGTGCCAGCAGCTTAGGTACAGGGGCGAGCGGCTACACCTTC	CASSLGTGASGYTF
TRBV5-1	TRBJ2-6	.	.	TGCGCCAGCAGCTCGGGGACACCAATCTCTGGGGCCAACGTCCTGACTTTC	CASSSGTPISGANVLTF
TRBV28	TRBJ1-2	.	.	TGTGCCAGCAGTTTACAGGCAGGGGCTGGCTACACCTTC	CASSLQAGAGYTF
TRBV29-1	TRBJ2-3	TRBD2	.	TGCAGCGTTGAACTAGGGCTAGCGGGAGACACCCAAGGGGATACGCAGTATTTT	CSVELGLAGDTQGDTQYF
TRBV6-2/TRBV6-3	TRBJ2-5	.	.	TGTGCCAGCAGTTACGTATCAAAGCGGTCGGCAGTCTTCCAAGAGACCCAGTACTTC	CASSYVSKRSAVFQETQYF
TRBV18	TRBJ1-1	.	.	TGTGCCAGCTCACCACCCGACAGACCGAACACTGAAGCTTTCTTT	CASSPPDRPNTEAFF
TRBV11-1	TRBJ2-5	.	.	TGTGCCAGCAGCTCCTCAGAGGGGGGGCCCGGGGAGACCCAGTACTTC	CASSSSEGGPGETQYF
TRBV10-3	TRBJ1-5	.	.	TGTGCCATCAGGCAGGGGTTCGATCAGCCCCAGCATTTT	CAIRQGFDQPQHF
TRBV6-2/TRBV6-3	TRBJ2-7	TRBD1	.	TGTGCCAGCAGTTACGGGACAGGGGGCGCTCACGAGCAGTACTTC	CASSYGTGGAHEQYF
TRBV19	TRBJ2-4	.	.	TGTGCCAGTACCAAAGTAGCCGGGGGAAACATTCAGTACTTC	CASTKVAGGNIQYF
TRBV6-5	TRBJ2-7	.	.	TGTGCCAGCAGTCAGACAGGTGGCTCCTACGAGCAGTACTTC	CASSQTGGSYEQYF
TRBV14	TRBJ1-5	.	few	TGTGCCAGCAGTCTTGGGCTTTATCAGCCCCAGCATTTT	CASSLGLYQPQHF
TRBV2	TRBJ2-3	TRBD2	.	TGTGCCAGCAGGAACGGACTAGCGGCCAGGGCAGATACGCAGTATTTT	CASRNGLAARADTQYF
TRBV14	TRBJ1-3	TRBD1	.	TGTGCCAGCAGCCAAGCTCGTGACAGGGGTCGACGAAACACCATATATTTT	CASSQARDRGRRNTIYF
TRBV7-3	TRBJ2-1	.	.	TGTGCCAGCAGCTCACCGGGGGGCCGTAGGGATGAGCAGTTCTTC	CASSSPGGRRDEQFF
TRBV7-9	TRBJ2-7	TRBD1	.	TGTGCCAGCAGCTTAGCGGGAGGAAGACAGGGGGCCTTAAGGCAGTACTTC	CASSLAGGRQGALRQYF
TRBV2	TRBJ1-2	.	.	TGTGCCAGCAACGTACAGGGCACTAACTATGGCTACACCTTC	CASNVQGTNYGYTF
TRBV7-8	TRBJ1-5	.	.	TGTGCCAGCAGCTTAGTTCGGGATAGCAATCAGCCCCAGCATTTT	CASSLVRDSNQPQHF
TRBV5-1	TRBJ1-2	.	.	TGCGCCAGCAGCTTGGCCGGAGGGGCCACTAACTATGGCTACACCTTC	CASSLAGGATNYGYTF
TRBV19	TRBJ2-7	TRBD2	.	TGTGCCAGTAGTTCGCGGGTGGCGGGGGGCCTCGGCGAGCAGTACTTC	CASSSRVAGGLGEQYF
TRBV6-1	TRBJ2-7	TRBD2	.	TGTGCCAGCAGTGATAGGGGACTAGCTTACGAGCAGTACTTC	CASSDRGLAYEQYF
TRBV13	TRBJ2-1	.	once	TGTGCCAGCAGCTTAGGCCCTGCGTACAATGAGCAGTTCTTC	CASSLGPAYNEQFF
TRBV29-1	TRBJ1-1	.	.	TGCAGCCTTGAAGGGGAGGGGATGAACACTGAAGCTTTCTTT	CSLEGEGMNTEAFF